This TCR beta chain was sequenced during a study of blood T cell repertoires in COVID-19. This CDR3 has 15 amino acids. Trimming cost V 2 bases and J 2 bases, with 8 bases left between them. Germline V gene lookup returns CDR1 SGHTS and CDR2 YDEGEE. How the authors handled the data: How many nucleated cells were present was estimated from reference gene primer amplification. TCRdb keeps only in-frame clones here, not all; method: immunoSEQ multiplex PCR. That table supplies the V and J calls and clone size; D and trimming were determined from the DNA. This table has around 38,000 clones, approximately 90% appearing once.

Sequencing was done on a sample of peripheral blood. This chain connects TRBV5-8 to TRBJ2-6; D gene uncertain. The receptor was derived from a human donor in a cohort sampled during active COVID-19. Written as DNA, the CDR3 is TGTGCCAGCAGCTTCGGTCGGGCTGGGGCCAACGTCCTGACTTTC. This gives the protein CASSFGRAGANVLTF.